This T cell receptor (beta chain) was documented in a study of T cell responses to AZD1222 COVID-19 vaccine. About the study: Second doses were pooled across both intervals (about 4 or about 12 weeks). General study points: Without day 14 samples, only post-peak T cell repertoires were studied. Spike-specific TCR depth and breadth grew after two AZD1222 doses. Baseline seropositivity characterized only a handful of AZD1222 recipients.

To note about this clone: Its antigen is not known.

The CDR3 spans 13 residues. The V gene lost 0 bases and the J gene lost 10 bases, with 11 bases spanning the gap. In germline, CDR1 is SGDLS, CDR2 YYNGEE. The assay was immunoSEQ multiplex PCR, and TCRdb's table has in-frame clones only and misses some. The sample records about 100,000 clones, around nine tenths being singletons. This sample comprised peripheral blood, obtained on day 0 of AZD1222 vaccination. This receptor was taken from an adult in good health. The V call is TRBV9, the J call TRBJ2-1; D is possibly TRBD1 (5 bases). The CDR3 DNA sequence: TGTGCCAGCAGCGTAGTGTTAGGGGCCGAGCAGTTCTTC. Translating gives CASSVVLGAEQFF.